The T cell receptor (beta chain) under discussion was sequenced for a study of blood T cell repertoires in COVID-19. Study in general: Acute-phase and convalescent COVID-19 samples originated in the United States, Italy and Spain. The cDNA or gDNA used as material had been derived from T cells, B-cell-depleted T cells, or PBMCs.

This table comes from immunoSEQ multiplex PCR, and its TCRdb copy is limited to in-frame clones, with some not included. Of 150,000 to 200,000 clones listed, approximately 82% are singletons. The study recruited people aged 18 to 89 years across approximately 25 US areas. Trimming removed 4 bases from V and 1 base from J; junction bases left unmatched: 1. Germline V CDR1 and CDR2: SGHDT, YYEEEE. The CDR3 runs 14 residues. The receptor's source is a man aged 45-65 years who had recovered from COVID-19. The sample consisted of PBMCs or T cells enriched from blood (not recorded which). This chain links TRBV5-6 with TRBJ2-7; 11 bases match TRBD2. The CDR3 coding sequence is TGTGCCAGCAGCACTAGCGGGGGATCCTACGAGCAGTACTTC. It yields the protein CASSTSGGSYEQYF.